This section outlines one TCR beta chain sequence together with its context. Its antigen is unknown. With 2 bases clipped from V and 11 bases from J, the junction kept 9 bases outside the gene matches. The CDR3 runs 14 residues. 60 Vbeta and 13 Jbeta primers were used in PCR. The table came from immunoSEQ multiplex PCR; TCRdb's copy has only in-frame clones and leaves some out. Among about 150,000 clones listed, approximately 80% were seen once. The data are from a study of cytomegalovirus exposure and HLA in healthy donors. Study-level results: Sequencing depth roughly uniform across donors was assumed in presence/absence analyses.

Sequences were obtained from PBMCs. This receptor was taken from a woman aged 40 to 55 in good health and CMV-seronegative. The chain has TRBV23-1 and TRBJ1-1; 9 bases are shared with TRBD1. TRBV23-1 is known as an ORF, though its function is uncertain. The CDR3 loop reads CASSQATGGREAFF. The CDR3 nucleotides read TGCGCCAGCAGTCAAGCGACAGGGGGTCGGGAGGCTTTCTTT.